A selection of T cell receptor beta chains follows, all from one sample in a study of T cells in tuberculosis. The data were produced by immunoSEQ multiplex PCR, yet TCRdb's version contains in-frame clones alone and is incomplete. The table lists 30,000 to 40,000 clones, approximately 97% of them singletons. Sequenced sample: PBMCs. Receptor source: a donor aged 10-29 years with latent tuberculosis or without tuberculosis infection. The conserved cysteine and the conserved F or W are not part of the CDR3 here.

v_call: TRBV5-1; j_call: TRBJ2-7; cdr3_aa: ASSLPGTGPYEQY
v_call: TRBV27; j_call: TRBJ1-5; cdr3_aa: ASRPYLQGSQQPQH
v_call: TRBV10-3; j_call: TRBJ1-1; cdr3_aa: AISNLQAASTEAF
v_call: TRBV2; j_call: TRBJ1-2; cdr3_aa: ASRDRGYGYT
v_call: TRBV2; j_call: TRBJ1-2; cdr3_aa: ASSRTGVDGYT
v_call: TRBV19; j_call: TRBJ1-2; cdr3_aa: ASSPTGEVGGYT
v_call: TRBV6-1; j_call: TRBJ2-6; cdr3_aa: ASREGYSGANVLT
v_call: TRBV6-1; j_call: TRBJ2-4; cdr3_aa: ASSGQGAKNIQY
v_call: TRBV5-1; j_call: TRBJ1-2; cdr3_aa: ASSFREANYGYT
v_call: TRBV5-1; j_call: TRBJ2-7; cdr3_aa: ASSLLPSASGSYSYEQY
v_call: TRBV9; j_call: TRBJ2-1; cdr3_aa: ASSAFSGYNEQF
v_call: TRBV18; j_call: TRBJ2-5; cdr3_aa: ASSPQVTRLQETQY
v_call: TRBV7-6; j_call: TRBJ1-1; cdr3_aa: ASSFAGRTEAF
v_call: TRBV12-2; j_call: TRBJ2-1; cdr3_aa: ASRSAALHSYNEQF